This T cell receptor (beta chain) comes out of a study of shared clonotypes between healthy human individuals. Study-wide background: Used for every donor were three CD4 naive, three CD4 memory, two CD8 naive and one CD8 memory plate.

Using immunoSEQ multiplex PCR, the repertoire was profiled, and TCRdb retains in-frame clones only, with some absent. The sample yields about 1.1 million clones, roughly 74% seen once. The CDR3 runs to 17 residues. Trimming took 6 bases from V and 6 from J, leaving 23 bases between them. CDR1 and CDR2 from the germline V gene are KGHSH and LQKENI. In the case of this clone: Its antigen is not identified.

Study-wide findings and caveats: Memory subsets generally showed smaller estimated richness than naive subsets did. Enrolling few donors narrowed the genetic and exposure-history diversity that was represented.

The clonotype comes from a man younger than 35 in good health. Some clones in this sample may be carry-over from other donors' samples. The material sequenced was memory CD4+ T cells from PBMCs. As for subset: CD45RA-negative fraction. J is TRBJ2-2 and V is TRBV18; D is perhaps TRBD2 (5 bases). CDR3 nucleotides: TGTGCCAGCTCCCAGTTCTGGACCAGCGGCGGGCCCGGGGAGCTGTTTTTT. Translation gives CASSQFWTSGGPGELFF.